This T cell receptor beta chain originates from a study of identical twins' blood T cells. Study results and caveats: Each donor's most abundant TCRbeta clonotypes shared more CDR3 sequences with her twin than unrelated donors.

TCRdb independently ran MiXCR on the 5' RACE reads; one entry per CDR3 protein. The sample comprises fewer than 450,000 distinct CDR3 sequences, about 28% of which are singletons, and around 5.6% rests with the top ten. Germline CDR1 is SGDLS and CDR2 is YYNGEE. With 0 bases removed from V and 5 bases from J, the gap between germline ends came to 16 bases. The CDR3 loop spans 16 amino acids. Donors were six healthy women in three monozygous twin pairs. The three twin pairs were reared together, likely meeting the same infections. In regard to this clonotype: What it binds is not known.

The specimen was PBMCs. V gene TRBV9 combines with J gene TRBJ2-3; maybe TRBD2 (5 bases). The TCR sequence derives from a woman between 18 and 50 years old in good health. CDR3: CASSVGNSAIEDTQYF. DNA for the CDR3: TGTGCCAGCAGCGTAGGTAATAGCGCTATTGAAGATACGCAGTATTTT.